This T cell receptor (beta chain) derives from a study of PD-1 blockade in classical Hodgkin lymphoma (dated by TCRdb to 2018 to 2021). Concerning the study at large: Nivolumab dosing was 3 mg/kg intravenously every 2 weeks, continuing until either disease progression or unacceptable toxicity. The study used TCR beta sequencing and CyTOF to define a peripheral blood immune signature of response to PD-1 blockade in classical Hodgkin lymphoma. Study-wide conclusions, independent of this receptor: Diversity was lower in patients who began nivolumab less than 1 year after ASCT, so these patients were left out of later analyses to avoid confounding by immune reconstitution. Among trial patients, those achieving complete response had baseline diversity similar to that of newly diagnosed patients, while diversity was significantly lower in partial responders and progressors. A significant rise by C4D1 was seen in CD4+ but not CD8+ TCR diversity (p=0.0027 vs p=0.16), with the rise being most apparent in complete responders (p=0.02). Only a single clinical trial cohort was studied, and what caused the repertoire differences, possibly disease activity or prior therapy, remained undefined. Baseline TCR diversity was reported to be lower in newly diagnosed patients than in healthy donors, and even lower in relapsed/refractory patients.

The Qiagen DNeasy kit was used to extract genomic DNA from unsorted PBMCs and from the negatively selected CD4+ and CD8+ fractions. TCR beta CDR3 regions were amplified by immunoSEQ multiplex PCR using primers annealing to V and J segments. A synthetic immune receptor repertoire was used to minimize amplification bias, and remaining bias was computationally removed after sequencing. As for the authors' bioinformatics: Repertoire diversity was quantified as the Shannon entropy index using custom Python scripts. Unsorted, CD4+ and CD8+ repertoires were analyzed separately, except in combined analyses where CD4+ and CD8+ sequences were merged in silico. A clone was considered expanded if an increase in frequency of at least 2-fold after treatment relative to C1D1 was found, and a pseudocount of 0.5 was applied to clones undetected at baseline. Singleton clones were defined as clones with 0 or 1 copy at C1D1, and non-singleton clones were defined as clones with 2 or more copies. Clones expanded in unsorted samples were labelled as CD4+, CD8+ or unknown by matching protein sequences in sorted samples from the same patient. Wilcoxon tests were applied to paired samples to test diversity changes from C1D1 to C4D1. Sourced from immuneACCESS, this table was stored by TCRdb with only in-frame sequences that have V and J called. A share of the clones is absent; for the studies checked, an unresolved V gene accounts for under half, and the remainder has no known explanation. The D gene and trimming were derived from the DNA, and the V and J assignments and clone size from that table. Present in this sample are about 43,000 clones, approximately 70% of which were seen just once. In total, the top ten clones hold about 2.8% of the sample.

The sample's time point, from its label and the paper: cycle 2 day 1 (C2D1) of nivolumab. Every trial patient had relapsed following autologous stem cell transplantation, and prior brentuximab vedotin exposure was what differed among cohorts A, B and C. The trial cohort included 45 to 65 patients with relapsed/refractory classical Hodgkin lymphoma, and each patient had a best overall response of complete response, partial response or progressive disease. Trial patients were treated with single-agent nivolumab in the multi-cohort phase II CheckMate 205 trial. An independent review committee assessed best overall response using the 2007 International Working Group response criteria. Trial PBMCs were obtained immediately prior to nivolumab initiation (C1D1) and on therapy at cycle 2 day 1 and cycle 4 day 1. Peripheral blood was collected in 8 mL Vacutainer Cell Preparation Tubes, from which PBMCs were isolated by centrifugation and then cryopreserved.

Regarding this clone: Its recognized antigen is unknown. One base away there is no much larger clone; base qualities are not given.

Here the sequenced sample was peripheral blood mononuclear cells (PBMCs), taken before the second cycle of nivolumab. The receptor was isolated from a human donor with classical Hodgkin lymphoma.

The CDR3 region has the sequence CASSEYSPIQYF. At the DNA level, the sequence is TGTGCCAGTAGTGAGTACTCTCCCATTCAGTACTTC. This chain joins TRBV19 to TRBJ2-4; the D gene identity is not certain. As encoded in the germline V gene (reference sequence), CDR1 is LNHDA while CDR2 is SQIVND. V is reduced by 5 bases and J by 9 bases, leaving a spacing of 11 bases between them. Including cysteine and phenylalanine, the CDR3 has 12 amino acids. The DNA shown is the 36-base CDR3, in frame from base 1. Supplemented by the reference TRBV19 and TRBJ2-4 proteins around the CDR3, the complete variable domain is DGGITQSPKYLFRKEGQNVTLSCEQNLNHDAMYWYRQDPGQGLRLIYYSQIVNDFQKGDIAEGYSVSREKKESFPLTVTSAQKNPTAFYLCASSEYSPIQYFGAGTRLSVL.